This entry is about one T cell receptor (beta chain). Its cognate antigen is unknown. Germline V gene data show CDR1 as SGHRS and CDR2 as YFSETQ. This CDR3 spans 15 amino acids. With 3 bases removed from V and 3 bases from J, the gap between germline ends came to 12 bases. The data originate from a study of STAT5B mutations in CD4+ large granular lymphocyte leukemia. Notes on the study in general: Without HLA matching, higher CD4+ than CD8+ T-LGLL clonality could reflect small sample size. Top patient clones used TRBV06 genes more often: 8/27 versus 2/35 in controls. About a quarter of private leukemic clonotypes occurred rarely in other patients' non-leukemic repertoires.

The survey-level immunoSEQ assay was used. Some clones are missing from TCRdb's copy, which holds only in-frame ones; the method was immunoSEQ multiplex PCR. This sample has around 35,000 clones, with about 65% found just once. This clonotype originated in a human donor in good health. The specimen was CD4+ T cells from blood buffy coats. The gene calls are TRBV5-1 and TRBJ1-4; D is unresolved. The CDR3 coding sequence is TGCGCCAGCAGCTCATCGCCAAGTCCTAATGAAAAACTGTTTTTT. As protein: CASSSSPSPNEKLFF.